This T cell receptor (beta chain) was identified during a study of blood T cell repertoires in COVID-19. Cohorts were assigned according to the clinical history that participants reported. All recovered Cohort 3 donors got two negative PCRs, got clearance, or saw symptom resolution. Measured with immunoSEQ multiplex PCR; TCRdb has only the in-frame clones, and not every one. The data show roughly 250,000 clones, 70% to 90% seen once. The V end was cut by 1 base, the J end by 3 bases, with 19 bases between. CDR3 size: 18 residues. In germline, CDR1 is LNHNV, CDR2 YYDKDF (reference sequence). The V call is TRBV15, the J call TRBJ2-1; the D gene is possibly TRBD2 (5 bases). The TCR sequence derives from a woman aged 45 to 65 who had recovered from COVID-19. Input material: PBMCs or T cells enriched from blood (not recorded which). This CDR3 reads CATSRAGGRPTFYNEQFF. Written as DNA, the CDR3 is TGTGCCACCAGCAGAGCTGGAGGTCGCCCCACCTTCTACAATGAGCAGTTCTTC.